This is a list of T cell receptor beta chains from one sample in a study of shared clonotypes between healthy human individuals. Profiled with immunoSEQ multiplex PCR; TCRdb holds only in-frame clones, not every one. The sample records around 990,000 clones, 70% to 80% being singletons. The sample taken for sequencing was memory CD4+ T cells from PBMCs. These receptors originate from a man aged 18 to 29 in good health. Some clones in this sample may be carry-over from other donors' samples. The CDR3 runs from the conserved cysteine through the conserved F or W. The D gene is left open where the match is weak. Some rows have no size entry. The others give once, few or many, or a class for an expanded clone.

clone size: -; V gene: TRBV28; J gene: TRBJ1-2; D gene: -; CDR3 DNA: TGTGCCAGCAGTTTTTCCGGCCACGGGGACTATGGCTACACCTTC; CDR3 protein: CASSFSGHGDYGYTF
clone size: -; V gene: TRBV2; J gene: TRBJ2-6; D gene: -; CDR3 DNA: TGTGCCAGCAGGGTTGGGCCTTCCCCATCTGGGGCCAACGTCCTGACTTTC; CDR3 protein: CASRVGPSPSGANVLTF
clone size: -; V gene: TRBV27; J gene: TRBJ1-5; D gene: TRBD1; CDR3 DNA: TGTGCCAGCAGTGACAGGGGGGGGCAGCCCCAGCATTTT; CDR3 protein: CASSDRGGQPQHF
clone size: once; V gene: TRBV30; J gene: TRBJ2-7; D gene: -; CDR3 DNA: TGTGCCTGGAGGGGGATTCGAGGGTATCAGTACGAGCAGTACTTC; CDR3 protein: CAWRGIRGYQYEQYF
clone size: -; V gene: TRBV6-6; J gene: TRBJ2-7; D gene: TRBD2; CDR3 DNA: TGTGCCAGCAGTTACTCGCGGCGGGAGCACTCCTACGAGCAGTACTTC; CDR3 protein: CASSYSRREHSYEQYF
clone size: -; V gene: TRBV18; J gene: TRBJ2-6; D gene: -; CDR3 DNA: TGTGCCAGCTCACCGCTAAGCTCTGGGGCCAACGTCCTGACTTTC; CDR3 protein: CASSPLSSGANVLTF
clone size: -; V gene: TRBV6-1; J gene: TRBJ1-1; D gene: -; CDR3 DNA: TGTGCCAGCACTCCAGGGACGGACACTGAAGCTTTCTTT; CDR3 protein: CASTPGTDTEAFF
clone size: few; V gene: TRBV9; J gene: TRBJ2-1; D gene: -; CDR3 DNA: TGTGCCAGCAGCGTAGTTTCGGGATCCAATGAGCAGTTCTTC; CDR3 protein: CASSVVSGSNEQFF
clone size: -; V gene: TRBV7-2; J gene: TRBJ2-1; D gene: TRBD2; CDR3 DNA: TGTGCCAGCAGCGCCGGGGGGAGCGGGCGTTACAATGAGCAGTTCTTC; CDR3 protein: CASSAGGSGRYNEQFF
clone size: -; V gene: TRBV27; J gene: TRBJ2-3; D gene: -; CDR3 DNA: TGTGCCAGCAGTTTATTAGTGAGCACAGATACGCAGTATTTT; CDR3 protein: CASSLLVSTDTQYF
clone size: -; V gene: TRBV19; J gene: TRBJ1-2; D gene: -; CDR3 DNA: TGTGCCAGTAGTATGGGAGCCCTCCGAAACTATGGCTACACCTTC; CDR3 protein: CASSMGALRNYGYTF
clone size: -; V gene: TRBV5-6; J gene: TRBJ2-7; D gene: TRBD1; CDR3 DNA: TGTGCCAGCAGCCACGGACAGGGGACCTACGAGCAGTACTTC; CDR3 protein: CASSHGQGTYEQYF
clone size: -; V gene: TRBV5-5; J gene: TRBJ1-4; D gene: -; CDR3 DNA: TGTGCCAGCAGCTTGGAACTGGGGATCTGGGGAAAACTGTTTTTT; CDR3 protein: CASSLELGIWGKLFF
clone size: -; V gene: TRBV5-6; J gene: TRBJ2-1; D gene: -; CDR3 DNA: TGTGCCAGCAGCTTGGCCGGGGGACACTACAATGAGCAGTTCTTC; CDR3 protein: CASSLAGGHYNEQFF
clone size: -; V gene: TRBV30; J gene: TRBJ2-1; D gene: -; CDR3 DNA: TGTGCCTGGGGTAGGACCTACAATGAGCAGTTCTTC; CDR3 protein: CAWGRTYNEQFF
clone size: -; V gene: TRBV7-2; J gene: TRBJ1-1; D gene: -; CDR3 DNA: TGTGCCAGCAGCCCCCACCGGGGCACTGAAGCTTTCTTT; CDR3 protein: CASSPHRGTEAFF
clone size: -; V gene: TRBV28; J gene: TRBJ2-2; D gene: -; CDR3 DNA: TGTGCCAGCAGTTTACAGGGGGGAAACGGGGAGCTGTTTTTT; CDR3 protein: CASSLQGGNGELFF
clone size: -; V gene: TRBV2; J gene: TRBJ2-7; D gene: TRBD2; CDR3 DNA: TGTGCCAGCGGATCTCCAGGACTAGCACTCGAGCAGTACTTC; CDR3 protein: CASGSPGLALEQYF
clone size: -; V gene: TRBV5-4; J gene: TRBJ1-2; D gene: TRBD1; CDR3 DNA: TGTGCCAGCAGCCAGCCGACAGGGACTCTCTATGGCTACACCTTC; CDR3 protein: CASSQPTGTLYGYTF
clone size: -; V gene: TRBV30; J gene: TRBJ1-4; D gene: -; CDR3 DNA: TGTGCCTGGAGTGTCGGTGAAAAACTGTTTTTT; CDR3 protein: CAWSVGEKLFF
clone size: once; V gene: TRBV7-9; J gene: TRBJ2-1; D gene: -; CDR3 DNA: TGTGCCAGCAGCCATACAGGAGTGGGGGCCGGGCCCTACAATGAGCAGTTCTTC; CDR3 protein: CASSHTGVGAGPYNEQFF
clone size: -; V gene: TRBV20-1; J gene: TRBJ1-2; D gene: -; CDR3 DNA: TGCAGTGCTGGACGGAACACTGGCTACACCTTC; CDR3 protein: CSAGRNTGYTF
clone size: -; V gene: TRBV9; J gene: TRBJ2-1; D gene: TRBD2; CDR3 DNA: TGTGCCAGCAGCGTAGTAGGCGCGGGAGATAATGAGCAGTTCTTC; CDR3 protein: CASSVVGAGDNEQFF
clone size: -; V gene: TRBV7-3; J gene: TRBJ1-2; D gene: -; CDR3 DNA: TGTGCCAGCAGCAGAGGGGGGGCTGGTGGCTACACCTTC; CDR3 protein: CASSRGGAGGYTF
clone size: -; V gene: TRBV7-6; J gene: TRBJ2-2; D gene: -; CDR3 DNA: TGTGCCAGCAGCCTTCCCAACGGTGGGACCGGGGAGCTGTTTTTT; CDR3 protein: CASSLPNGGTGELFF
clone size: -; V gene: TRBV11-3; J gene: TRBJ2-7; D gene: -; CDR3 DNA: TGTGCCAGCAGCAGGGGAATTGGTAGCGGCTACGAGCAGTACTTC; CDR3 protein: CASSRGIGSGYEQYF
clone size: few; V gene: TRBV5-4; J gene: TRBJ2-1; D gene: -; CDR3 DNA: TGTGCCAGCAGCTTACCCGGAGGCCTCTACAATGAGCAGTTCTTC; CDR3 protein: CASSLPGGLYNEQFF
clone size: -; V gene: TRBV11-2; J gene: TRBJ1-5; D gene: -; CDR3 DNA: TGTGCCAGCAGCTTCGGGGGATTCGGCCAGCCCCAGCATTTT; CDR3 protein: CASSFGGFGQPQHF
clone size: -; V gene: TRBV30; J gene: TRBJ2-7; D gene: -; CDR3 DNA: TGTGCCTGGATGGGGGCAGTCCAGACCTACGAGCAGTACTTC; CDR3 protein: CAWMGAVQTYEQYF
clone size: -; V gene: TRBV4-1; J gene: TRBJ2-5; D gene: -; CDR3 DNA: TGCGCCAGCAGCCAAGAGAAGACAGGCCCCCAAGAGACCCAGTACTTC; CDR3 protein: CASSQEKTGPQETQYF
clone size: few; V gene: TRBV18; J gene: TRBJ1-1; D gene: -; CDR3 DNA: TGTGCCAGCTCACCGTACGGGGGGGAGAGCACTGAAGCTTTCTTT; CDR3 protein: CASSPYGGESTEAFF
clone size: -; V gene: TRBV7-9; J gene: TRBJ2-7; D gene: TRBD1; CDR3 DNA: TGTGCCAGCAGCCTGTGGACAGGGGAAGGCGAGCAGTACTTC; CDR3 protein: CASSLWTGEGEQYF
clone size: -; V gene: TRBV9; J gene: TRBJ1-3; D gene: -; CDR3 DNA: TGTGCCAGCAGCAACTCCCCGATTCCCGGGGACACCATATATTTT; CDR3 protein: CASSNSPIPGDTIYF
clone size: -; V gene: TRBV5-1; J gene: TRBJ2-5; D gene: -; CDR3 DNA: TGCGCCAGCAGCTGGGGGACGGGGGAAGGAGAGACCCAGTACTTC; CDR3 protein: CASSWGTGEGETQYF
clone size: -; V gene: TRBV28; J gene: TRBJ2-2; D gene: -; CDR3 DNA: TGTGCCAGCAAAGGGGCCACCGGGGAGCTGTTTTTT; CDR3 protein: CASKGATGELFF